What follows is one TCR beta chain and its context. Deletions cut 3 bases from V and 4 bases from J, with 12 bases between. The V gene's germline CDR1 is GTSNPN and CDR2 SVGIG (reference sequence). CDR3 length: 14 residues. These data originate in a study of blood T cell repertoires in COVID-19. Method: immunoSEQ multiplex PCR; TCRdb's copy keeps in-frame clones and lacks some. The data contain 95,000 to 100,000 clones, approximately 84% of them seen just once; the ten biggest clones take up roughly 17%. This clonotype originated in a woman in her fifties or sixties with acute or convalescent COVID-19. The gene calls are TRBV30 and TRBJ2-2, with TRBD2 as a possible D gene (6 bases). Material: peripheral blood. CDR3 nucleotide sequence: TGTGCCTGGAGAGGGACTCCCGCCACCGGGGAGCTGTTTTTT. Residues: CAWRGTPATGELFF.